The source of this T cell receptor (beta chain) is a study of blood T cells in healthy people across ages (dated by TCRdb to 2013 to 2016). Regarding the study in general: Template switching captured roughly one uniquely barcoded TCR beta cDNA molecule per two T cells in model experiments. To avoid experimental bias, donors of different ages were randomly spread across the sequencing lanes. Using the same blood draw, the study looked at two additional independent replicas of 1 million unique cDNA reads for two donors, one aged 18 to 30 and the other aged 80 or older. The study measured age-related changes in TCR beta repertoire diversity using deep sequencing normalized with unique cDNA molecular identifiers. Four age groups were formed from the donors: young (average approximately 15 years), middle-aged (approximately 40), aged (about 68) and long-lived (more than 75).

From a lookup of the germline V gene (reference sequence), CDR1 and CDR2 are MNHNY and SVGAGI. Counted from cysteine to phenylalanine, this CDR3 has 16 amino acids. The sequence is cut down to CDR3 DNA, 48 bases in frame from base 1. V lost 5 bases and J lost 1 base, and the count of bases not matched to a germline gene is 6. Donors were 35 to 40 systemically healthy Caucasian individuals from Russia aged roughly 6 to 100 years. Each donor gave 8 to 10 milliliters of peripheral blood, collected into EDTA-treated Vacutainer tubes. Ficoll-Paque density-gradient centrifugation was used to isolate PBMCs, with at least 6 million per sample. Total RNA, at least 6 micrograms per sample, was extracted from PBMCs with Trizol reagent. Naive CD45RAhigh/CD27high T cell percentages were measured by flow cytometry on a PBMC aliquot from every donor. This clonotype has only a few counts. Its target antigen remains unknown. No much larger clone is present one base from it, and per-base qualities are unavailable.

Library preparation used 5' RACE. The data were produced on an Illumina HiSeq 2500. A second PCR of 7 to 11 cycles was run with a J-beta primer mix and a sample-barcoded 5' primer. A template-switch 5' adaptor carrying 12 random nucleotides introduced a unique molecular identifier onto each TCR beta cDNA molecule. Each sample yielded at least 2.5 million CDR3-containing paired-end reads. First-strand cDNA was synthesized from all RNA with the Mint cDNA synthesis kit, primed by a TRBC-specific oligonucleotide. All cDNA was treated with uracil-DNA glycosylase and then went through a first 18-cycle PCR with the universal primers M1SS and BC2_uni_R. The original pipeline was this. Normalization of each sample was performed by random selection of 1 million high-quality reads, each carrying a distinct molecular identifier. Instead of being binned into consensus sequences, reads that shared molecular identifiers were thrown out. MiTCR, set to a Q25 quality threshold and the strictest error-elimination algorithm, was used for CDR3 identification, clonotype clustering and error correction. A nonparametric unseen species model using Euler transformation provided a lower-bound estimate of total TCR beta diversity. TCRdb trimmed public reads at Q25 via fastp, called clones via MiXCR and kept in-frame beta chains. Rows matching on CDR3 protein sequence are summarized as one entry with the most common DNA and genes. These V and J calls originate from TCRdb's pipeline instead of the authors' own analysis. Across this sample there are 850,000 or so distinct CDR3 sequences, with 25% to 30% seen only once. The ten largest account for around a sixth of the sample.

General findings and caveats noted by the study authors: A strong correlation was found between observed TCR beta diversity and the percentage of naive T cells measured by flow cytometry. Total diversity estimates from one million sequenced T cells were considered lower bounds and underestimates. Conclusive comparison of naive and antigen-experienced compartments was prevented by the profiling of bulk unsorted PBMCs. The long-lived group showed more naive CD4+ T cells, fewer expanded clones and increased TCR diversity than the aged group, suggesting age selection. As age increased, observed TCR beta diversity per million T cells dropped in a roughly linear way, and a significant reduction was already evident by age 40. The CMV infection status of donors was not known, potentially confounding age-related changes in expanded clonotypes.

Material for sequencing was blood. The receptor was derived from a woman aged 80 or older in good health. The rearranged chain carries TRBV6-6 and TRBJ2-2; the central 8 bases match TRBD1. DNA sequence: TGTGCCAGCAGTGAGTTAGGACAGGGGAACACCGGGGAGCTGTTTTTT. Its translation is CASSELGQGNTGELFF.